The 3 T cell receptor beta chains presented below share a single source sample, sequenced in a study of T cell clonality in common variable immunodeficiency. Overall study findings and caveats: Reportedly, TCR beta sequences from common variable immunodeficiency showed fewer deletions and N-nucleotide insertions.

Their target antigens are unknown. Only in-frame clones appear in the TCRdb table, and some are missing; sequencing was by immunoSEQ multiplex PCR. The repertoire consists of 40,000 to 50,000 clones, none detected only once. The material sequenced was peripheral blood mononuclear cells. Receptors originate from a human donor with common variable immunodeficiency.

On this clone itself: The CDR3 end is not reached by the read, which stops 3 residues before it; the germline J gene fills it in. The chain is built from TRBV30 and TRBJ2-2, with D possibly matching TRBD2 (6 bases). V was clipped by 2 bases and J by 6 bases, with 7 bases between them. CDR1 GTSNPN and CDR2 SVGIG come from the germline V gene (reference sequence). This CDR3 region has 12 residues. CDR3 DNA, as far as it was read: TGTGCCTGGAGTTGGAGGGCCGGGGAG. Translating it yields CAWSWRAGE. The entire CDR3 reads CAWSWRAGELFF. Supplemented by reference TRBV30 and TRBJ2-2, the full variable domain reads SQTIHQWPATLVQPVGSPLSLECTVEGTSNPNLYWYRQAAGRGLQLLFYSVGIGQISSEVPQNLSASRPQDRQFILSSKKLLLSDSGFYLCAWSWRAGELFFGEGSRLTVL.

Notes on this clone: The junction departs from germline at one end; a sequencing error may be responsible. The CDR3 end is not reached by the read, which stops 3 residues before it; the germline J gene fills it in. J is TRBJ2-5 and V is TRBV7-9; 11 nucleotides line up with TRBD2. This CDR3 contains 14 residues. The germline CDR1 and CDR2 sequences are SEHNR and FQNEAQ (reference sequence). CDR3: CSSRLLAGEETQYF. The CDR3 DNA, read in part, is TGTTCCAGCAGACTACTAGCGGGAGAGGAGACC.

This clone has only a few counts. The read gets to within 3 residues of the CDR3 end, and the germline J gene fills in the rest. The chain carries TRBV5-1 and TRBJ2-5; TRBD2 might be the D (5 bases). The V end lost 4 bases, the J end lost 4 bases, and 17 bases lay between the germline ends. The CDR3 is made up of 15 amino acids. The germline CDR1 and CDR2 sequences are SGHRS and YFSETQ. CDR3 sequence: CASSPGMAWGETQYF. CDR3 DNA, as far as it was read: TGCGCCAGCAGCCCGGGGATGGCTTGGGGAGAGACC.